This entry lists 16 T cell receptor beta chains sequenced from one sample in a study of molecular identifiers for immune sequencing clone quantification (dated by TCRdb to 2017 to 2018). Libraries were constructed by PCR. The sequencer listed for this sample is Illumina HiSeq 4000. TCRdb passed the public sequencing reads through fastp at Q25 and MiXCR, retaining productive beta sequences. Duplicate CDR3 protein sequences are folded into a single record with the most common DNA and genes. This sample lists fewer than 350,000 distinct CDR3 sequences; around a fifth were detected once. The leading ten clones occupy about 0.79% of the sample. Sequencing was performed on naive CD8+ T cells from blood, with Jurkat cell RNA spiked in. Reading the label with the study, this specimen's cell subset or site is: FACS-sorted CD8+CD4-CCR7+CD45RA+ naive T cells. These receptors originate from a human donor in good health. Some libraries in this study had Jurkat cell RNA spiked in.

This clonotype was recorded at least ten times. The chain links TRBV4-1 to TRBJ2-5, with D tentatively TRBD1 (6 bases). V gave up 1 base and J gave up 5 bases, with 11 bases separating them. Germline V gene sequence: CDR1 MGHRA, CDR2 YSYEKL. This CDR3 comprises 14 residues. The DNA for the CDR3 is TGCGCCAGCAGCCAAGGCAGGGGTGCTGAGACCCAGTACTTC. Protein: CASSQGRGAETQYF.

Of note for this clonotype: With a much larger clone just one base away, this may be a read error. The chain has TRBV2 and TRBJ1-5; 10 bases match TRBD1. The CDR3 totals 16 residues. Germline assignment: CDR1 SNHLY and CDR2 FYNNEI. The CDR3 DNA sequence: TGTACCAGCAGTGTCCCCCGGGACAGGGGTTGGCAGCCCCAGCATTTT. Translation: CTSSVPRDRGWQPQHF.

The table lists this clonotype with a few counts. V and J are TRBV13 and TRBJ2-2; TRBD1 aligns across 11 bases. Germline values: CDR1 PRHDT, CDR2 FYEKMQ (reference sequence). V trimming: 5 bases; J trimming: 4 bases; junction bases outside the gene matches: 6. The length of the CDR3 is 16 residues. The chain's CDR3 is CASSGDRGLFTGELFF. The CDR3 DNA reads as TGTGCCAGCAGCGGGGACAGGGGGTTATTCACCGGGGAGCTGTTTTTT.

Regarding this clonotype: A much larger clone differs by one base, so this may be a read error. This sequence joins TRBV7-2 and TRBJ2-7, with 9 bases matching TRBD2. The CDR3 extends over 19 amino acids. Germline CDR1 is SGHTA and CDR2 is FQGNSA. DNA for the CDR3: TGTGCCAGCAGCTTACCCGGACTAGCGTCTGAAAAAAGCTCCTACGAGCAGAACTTC. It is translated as CASSLPGLASEKSSYEQNF.

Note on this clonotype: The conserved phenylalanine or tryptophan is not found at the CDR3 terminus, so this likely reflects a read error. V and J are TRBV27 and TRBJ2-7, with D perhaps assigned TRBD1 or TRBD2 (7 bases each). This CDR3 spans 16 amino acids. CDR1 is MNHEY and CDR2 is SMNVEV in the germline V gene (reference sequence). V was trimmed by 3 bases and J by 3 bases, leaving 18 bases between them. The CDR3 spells CASSLLGTAGFYEQYL. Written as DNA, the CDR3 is TGTGCCAGCAGTTTGCTCGGGACAGCGGGGTTCTACGAGCAGTACCTC.

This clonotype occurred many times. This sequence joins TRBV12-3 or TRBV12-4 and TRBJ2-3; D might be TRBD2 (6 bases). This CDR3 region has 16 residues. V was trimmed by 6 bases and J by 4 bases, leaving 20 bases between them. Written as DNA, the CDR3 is TGTGCCAGCAGCCTAAGTTCGGGAGAGGGCGCAGATACGCAGTATTTT. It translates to CASSLSSGEGADTQYF.

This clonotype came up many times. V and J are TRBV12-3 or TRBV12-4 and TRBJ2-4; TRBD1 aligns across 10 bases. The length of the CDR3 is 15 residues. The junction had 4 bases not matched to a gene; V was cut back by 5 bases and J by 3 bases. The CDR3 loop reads CASSLGTGVKNIQYF. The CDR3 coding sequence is TGTGCCAGCAGTCTCGGGACAGGGGTCAAAAACATTCAGTACTTC.

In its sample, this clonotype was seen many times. CDR3 loop: CASSGVRGSTEAFF. Written as DNA, the CDR3 is TGTGCCAGCAGCGGAGTGAGGGGAAGCACTGAAGCTTTCTTT. The genes are TRBV9 and TRBJ1-1; TRBD1 might be the D (5 bases). This CDR3 is built from 14 residues. Germline CDR1 is SGDLS and CDR2 is YYNGEE. The V gene lost 3 bases and the J gene lost 4 bases, with 13 bases spanning the gap.

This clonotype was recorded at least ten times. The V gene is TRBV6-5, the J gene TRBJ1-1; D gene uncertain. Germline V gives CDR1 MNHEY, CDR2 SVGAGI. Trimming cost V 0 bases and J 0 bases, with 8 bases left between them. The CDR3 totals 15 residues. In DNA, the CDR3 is TGTGCCAGCAGTTACTCTGCACCTTTGAACACTGAAGCTTTCTTT. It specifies CASSYSAPLNTEAFF.

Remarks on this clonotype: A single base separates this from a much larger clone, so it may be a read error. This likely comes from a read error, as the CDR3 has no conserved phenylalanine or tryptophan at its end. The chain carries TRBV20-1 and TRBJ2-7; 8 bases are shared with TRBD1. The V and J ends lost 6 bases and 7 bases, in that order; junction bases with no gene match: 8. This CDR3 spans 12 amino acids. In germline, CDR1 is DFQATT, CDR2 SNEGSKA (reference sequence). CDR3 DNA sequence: TGCAGTGCCCTGGACAGGGTAGGGGAGCAGTACCTC. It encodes CSALDRVGEQYL.

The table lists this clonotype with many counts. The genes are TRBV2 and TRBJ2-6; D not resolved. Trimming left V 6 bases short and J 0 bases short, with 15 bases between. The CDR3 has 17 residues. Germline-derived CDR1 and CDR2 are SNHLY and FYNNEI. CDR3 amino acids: CASRIQYDGSGANVLTF. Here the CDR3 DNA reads TGTGCCAGCAGAATCCAATACGACGGCTCTGGGGCCAACGTCCTGACTTTC.

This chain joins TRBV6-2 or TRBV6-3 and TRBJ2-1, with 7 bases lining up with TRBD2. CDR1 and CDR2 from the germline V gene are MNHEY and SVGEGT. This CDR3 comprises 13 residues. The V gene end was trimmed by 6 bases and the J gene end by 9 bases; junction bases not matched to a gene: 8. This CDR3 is CASRLPGEGEQFF. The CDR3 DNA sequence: TGTGCCAGCAGACTCCCGGGGGAGGGTGAGCAGTTCTTC.

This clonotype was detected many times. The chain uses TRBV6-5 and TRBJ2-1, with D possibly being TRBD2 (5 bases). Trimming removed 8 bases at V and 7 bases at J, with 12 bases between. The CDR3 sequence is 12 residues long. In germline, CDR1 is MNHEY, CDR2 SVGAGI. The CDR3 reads CASQTGGNEQFF. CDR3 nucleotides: TGTGCCAGCCAGACGGGCGGGAATGAGCAGTTCTTC.

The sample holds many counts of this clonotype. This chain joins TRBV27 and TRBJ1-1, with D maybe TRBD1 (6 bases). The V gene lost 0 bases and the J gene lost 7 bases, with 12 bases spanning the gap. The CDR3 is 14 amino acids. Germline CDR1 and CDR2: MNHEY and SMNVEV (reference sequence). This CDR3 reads CASSLSAGAREAFF. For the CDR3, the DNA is TGTGCCAGCAGTTTATCGGCAGGGGCCCGTGAAGCTTTCTTT.

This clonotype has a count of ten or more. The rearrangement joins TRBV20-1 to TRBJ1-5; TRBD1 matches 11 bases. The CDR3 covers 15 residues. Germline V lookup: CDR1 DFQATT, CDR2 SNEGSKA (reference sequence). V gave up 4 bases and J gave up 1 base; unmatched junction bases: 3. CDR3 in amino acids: CSATGQGVSNQPQHF. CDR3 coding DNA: TGCAGTGCTACGGGACAGGGGGTAAGCAATCAGCCCCAGCATTTT.

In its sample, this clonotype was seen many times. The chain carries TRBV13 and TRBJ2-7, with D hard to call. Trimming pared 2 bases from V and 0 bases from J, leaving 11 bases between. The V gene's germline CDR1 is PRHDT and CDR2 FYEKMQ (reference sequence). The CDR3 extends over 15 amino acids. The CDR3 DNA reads TGTGCCAGCAGCTTATTAGGCGGAAGCTCCTACGAGCAGTACTTC. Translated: CASSLLGGSSYEQYF.